This TCR beta chain was captured in a study of T cell changes during pregnancy in multiple sclerosis. V was pared by 7 bases and J by 4 bases, with 1 base of the junction left unmatched. Per the germline V gene, CDR1 is SNHLY and CDR2 is FYNNEI. The CDR3 spans 11 residues. Assay: immunoSEQ multiplex PCR; the TCRdb copy retains only in-frame clones and omits some. Of under 40,000 clones listed, approximately 90% are singletons. Material: CD4+ T cells from peripheral blood mononuclear cells, obtained before pregnancy. The V call is TRBV2, the J call TRBJ2-7, with 7 bases matching TRBD2. The source of this sequence is a female donor with multiple sclerosis, enrolled in a pregnancy study. CDR3 DNA: TGTGCCAGCACCGGGGGGTACGAGCAGTACTTC. It yields the protein CASTGGYEQYF.